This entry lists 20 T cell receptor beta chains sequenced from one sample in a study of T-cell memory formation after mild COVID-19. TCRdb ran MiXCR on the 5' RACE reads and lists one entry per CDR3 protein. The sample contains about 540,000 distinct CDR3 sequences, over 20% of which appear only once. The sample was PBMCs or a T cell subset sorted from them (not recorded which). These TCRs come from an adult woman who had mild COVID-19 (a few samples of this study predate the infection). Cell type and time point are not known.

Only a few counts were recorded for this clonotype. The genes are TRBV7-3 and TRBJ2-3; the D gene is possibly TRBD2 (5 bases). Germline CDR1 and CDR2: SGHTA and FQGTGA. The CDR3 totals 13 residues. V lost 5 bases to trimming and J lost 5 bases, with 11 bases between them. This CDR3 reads CASSPQRGDTQYF. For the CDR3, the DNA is TGTGCCAGCAGCCCCCAACGGGGAGATACGCAGTATTTT.

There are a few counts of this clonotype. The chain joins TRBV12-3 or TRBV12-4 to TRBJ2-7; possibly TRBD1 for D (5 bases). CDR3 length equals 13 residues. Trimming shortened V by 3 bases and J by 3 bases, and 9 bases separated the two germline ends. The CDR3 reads CASSLPGYYEQYF. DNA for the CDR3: TGTGCCAGCAGTTTGCCAGGGTACTACGAGCAGTACTTC.

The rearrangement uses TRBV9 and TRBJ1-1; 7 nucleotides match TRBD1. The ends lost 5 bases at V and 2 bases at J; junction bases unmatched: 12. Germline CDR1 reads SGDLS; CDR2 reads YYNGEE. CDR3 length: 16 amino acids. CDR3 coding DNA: TGTGCCAGCAGTGACAGGGATTTAGCGGGCAACACTGAAGCTTTCTTT. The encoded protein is CASSDRDLAGNTEAFF. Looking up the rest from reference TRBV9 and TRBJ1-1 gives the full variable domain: DSGVTQTPKHLITATGQRVTLRCSPRSGDLSVYWYQQSLDQGLQFLIQYYNGEERAKGNILERFSAQQFPDLHSELNLSSLELGDSALYFCASSDRDLAGNTEAFFGQGTRLTVV.

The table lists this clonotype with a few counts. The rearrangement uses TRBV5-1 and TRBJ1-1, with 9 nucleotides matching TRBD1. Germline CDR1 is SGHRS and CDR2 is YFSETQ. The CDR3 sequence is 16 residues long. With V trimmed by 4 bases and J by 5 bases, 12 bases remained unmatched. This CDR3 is CASSQDRGEIGTEAFF. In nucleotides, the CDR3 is TGCGCCAGCAGCCAGGACAGGGGTGAGATAGGAACTGAAGCTTTCTTT.

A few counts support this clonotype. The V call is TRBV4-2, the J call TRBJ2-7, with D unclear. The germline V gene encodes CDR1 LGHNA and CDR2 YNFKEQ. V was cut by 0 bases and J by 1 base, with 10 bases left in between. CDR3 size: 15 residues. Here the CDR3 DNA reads TGTGCCAGCAGCCAAGATCAGGCGGAGTCCTACGAGCAGTACTTC. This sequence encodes CASSQDQAESYEQYF.

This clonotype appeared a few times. The CDR3 sequence is CASSQLGGGRTEAFF. CDR3 DNA: TGCGCCAGCAGCCAACTAGGGGGGGGGCGGACTGAAGCTTTCTTT. The chain carries TRBV4-3 and TRBJ1-1, with D perhaps matching TRBD1 (6 bases). The CDR3 sequence is 15 residues long. Germline-derived CDR1 and CDR2 are LGHNA and YSLEER. Trimming stripped 2 bases from V and 5 bases from J, with 15 bases between.

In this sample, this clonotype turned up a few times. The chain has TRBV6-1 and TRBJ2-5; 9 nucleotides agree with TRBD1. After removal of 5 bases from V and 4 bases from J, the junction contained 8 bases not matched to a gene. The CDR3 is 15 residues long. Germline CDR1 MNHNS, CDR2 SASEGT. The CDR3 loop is CASSRNRGPGETQYF. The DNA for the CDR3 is TGTGCCAGCAGTAGAAACAGGGGGCCCGGAGAGACCCAGTACTTC.

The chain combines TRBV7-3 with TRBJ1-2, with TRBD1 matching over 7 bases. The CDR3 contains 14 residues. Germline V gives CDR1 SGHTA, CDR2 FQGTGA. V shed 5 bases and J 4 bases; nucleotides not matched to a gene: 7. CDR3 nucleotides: TGTGCCAGCAGCCCAACCACAGGGGTCTATGGCTACACCTTC. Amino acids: CASSPTTGVYGYTF.

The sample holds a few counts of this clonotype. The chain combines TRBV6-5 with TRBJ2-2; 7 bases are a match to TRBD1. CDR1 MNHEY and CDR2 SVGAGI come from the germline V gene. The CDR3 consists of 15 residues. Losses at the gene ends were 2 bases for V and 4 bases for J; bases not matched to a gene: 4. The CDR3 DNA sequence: TGTGCCAGCAGTTACAACCCAGGGGGCACCGGGGAGCTGTTTTTT. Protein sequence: CASSYNPGGTGELFF.

This CDR3 reads CSAKLGTGGYTEAFF. The CDR3 region has the DNA TGCAGTGCTAAATTGGGGACAGGGGGCTACACTGAAGCTTTCTTT. The V call is TRBV20-1, the J call TRBJ1-1; TRBD1 aligns across 12 bases. The CDR3 runs to 15 residues. The trim removed 4 bases at V and 3 bases at J, leaving 6 bases unmatched. The germline CDR1 and CDR2 sequences are DFQATT and SNEGSKA (reference sequence).

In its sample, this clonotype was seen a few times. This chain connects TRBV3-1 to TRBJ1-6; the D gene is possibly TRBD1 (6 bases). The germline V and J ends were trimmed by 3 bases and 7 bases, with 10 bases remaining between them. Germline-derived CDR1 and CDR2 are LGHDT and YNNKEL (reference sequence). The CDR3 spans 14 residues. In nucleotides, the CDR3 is TGTGCCAGCAGCCAGGGGGGCCTGAATTCACCCCTCCACTTT. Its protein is CASSQGGLNSPLHF.

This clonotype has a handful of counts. The chain's CDR3 is CASRPGQGSGNTIYF. The CDR3 DNA reads as TGTGCCAGCAGGCCGGGACAGGGGTCTGGAAACACCATATATTTT. The V call is TRBV27, the J call TRBJ1-3; TRBD1 matches at 10 bases. V lost 6 bases, J lost 1 base, and 3 bases stayed unmatched. CDR3 length equals 15 residues. The germline V gene encodes CDR1 MNHEY and CDR2 SMNVEV (reference sequence).

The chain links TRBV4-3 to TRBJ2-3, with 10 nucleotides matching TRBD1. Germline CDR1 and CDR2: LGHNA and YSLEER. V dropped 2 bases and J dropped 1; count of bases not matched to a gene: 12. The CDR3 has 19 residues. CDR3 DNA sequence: TGCGCCAGCAGCCAAAGCGGGTTCCCCGGGACAGGGGGCACAGATACGCAGTATTTT. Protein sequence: CASSQSGFPGTGGTDTQYF.

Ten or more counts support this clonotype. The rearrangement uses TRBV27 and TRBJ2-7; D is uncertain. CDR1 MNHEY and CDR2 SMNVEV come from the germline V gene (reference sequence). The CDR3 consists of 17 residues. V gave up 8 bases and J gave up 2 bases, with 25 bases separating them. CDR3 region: CASPFCWANPPTYEQYF. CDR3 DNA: TGTGCCAGCCCCTTCTGCTGGGCCAATCCTCCGACCTACGAGCAGTACTTC.

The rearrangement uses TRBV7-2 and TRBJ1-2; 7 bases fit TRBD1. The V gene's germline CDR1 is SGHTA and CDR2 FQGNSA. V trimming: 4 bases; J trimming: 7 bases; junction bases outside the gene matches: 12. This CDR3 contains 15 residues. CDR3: CASSSIVTGLLGYTF. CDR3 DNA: TGTGCCAGCAGCTCTATCGTGACAGGGCTGCTTGGCTACACCTTC.

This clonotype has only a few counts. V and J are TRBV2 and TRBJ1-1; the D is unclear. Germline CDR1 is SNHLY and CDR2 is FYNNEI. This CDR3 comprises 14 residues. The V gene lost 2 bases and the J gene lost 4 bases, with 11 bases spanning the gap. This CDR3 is CASSERAASTEAFF. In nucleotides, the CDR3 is TGTGCCAGCAGTGAACGGGCAGCATCCACTGAAGCTTTCTTT.

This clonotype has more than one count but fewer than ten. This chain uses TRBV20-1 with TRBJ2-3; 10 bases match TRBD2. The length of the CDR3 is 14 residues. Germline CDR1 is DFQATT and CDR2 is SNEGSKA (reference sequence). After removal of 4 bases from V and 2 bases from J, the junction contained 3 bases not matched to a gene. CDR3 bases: TGCAGTGCTAACCTAGCGGGGGCCACAGATACGCAGTATTTT. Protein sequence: CSANLAGATDTQYF.

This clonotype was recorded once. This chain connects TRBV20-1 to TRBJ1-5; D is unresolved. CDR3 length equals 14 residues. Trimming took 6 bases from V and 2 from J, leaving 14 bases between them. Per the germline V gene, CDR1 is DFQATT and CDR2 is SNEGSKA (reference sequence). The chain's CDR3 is CSAQLGVGNQPQHF. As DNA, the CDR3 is TGCAGTGCCCAGCTTGGGGTTGGCAATCAGCCCCAGCATTTT.

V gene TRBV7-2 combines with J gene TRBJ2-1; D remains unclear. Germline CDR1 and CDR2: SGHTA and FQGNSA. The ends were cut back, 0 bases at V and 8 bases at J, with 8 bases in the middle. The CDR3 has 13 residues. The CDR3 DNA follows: TGTGCCAGCAGCTTAGCGGGAAAATATGAGCAGTTCTTC. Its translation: CASSLAGKYEQFF.

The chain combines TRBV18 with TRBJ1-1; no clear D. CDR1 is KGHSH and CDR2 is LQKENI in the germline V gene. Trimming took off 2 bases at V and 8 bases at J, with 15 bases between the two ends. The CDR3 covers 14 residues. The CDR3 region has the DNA TGTGCCAGCTCACCAGAGTGGGAAGTTTCAGAAGCTTTCTTT. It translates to CASSPEWEVSEAFF.